This T cell receptor beta chain was documented in a study of T-cell reconstitution after alpha-beta-depleted transplantation in children. TCRbeta library preparation incorporated unique molecular identifiers. TCRdb redid the calling of the PCR reads with MiXCR, one entry per CDR3 protein. The repertoire consists of about 120,000 distinct CDR3 sequences, with about a tenth occurring once and the leading ten covering around 8.5%. Germline V gene data show CDR1 as MGHRA and CDR2 as YSYEKL. V was pared by 1 base and J by 1 base, with 3 bases of the junction left unmatched. The CDR3 spans 15 residues. The chain combines TRBV4-1 with TRBJ2-5; 7 nucleotides agree with TRBD1. The specimen was PBMCs from the stem cell graft donor, collected from the stem cell graft. This clonotype originated in a human donor who donated a stem cell graft to a child with acute lymphoblastic leukemia. The CDR3 loop is CASSQARQGQETQYF. For the CDR3, the DNA is TGCGCCAGCAGCCAAGCAAGACAGGGCCAAGAGACCCAGTACTTC.